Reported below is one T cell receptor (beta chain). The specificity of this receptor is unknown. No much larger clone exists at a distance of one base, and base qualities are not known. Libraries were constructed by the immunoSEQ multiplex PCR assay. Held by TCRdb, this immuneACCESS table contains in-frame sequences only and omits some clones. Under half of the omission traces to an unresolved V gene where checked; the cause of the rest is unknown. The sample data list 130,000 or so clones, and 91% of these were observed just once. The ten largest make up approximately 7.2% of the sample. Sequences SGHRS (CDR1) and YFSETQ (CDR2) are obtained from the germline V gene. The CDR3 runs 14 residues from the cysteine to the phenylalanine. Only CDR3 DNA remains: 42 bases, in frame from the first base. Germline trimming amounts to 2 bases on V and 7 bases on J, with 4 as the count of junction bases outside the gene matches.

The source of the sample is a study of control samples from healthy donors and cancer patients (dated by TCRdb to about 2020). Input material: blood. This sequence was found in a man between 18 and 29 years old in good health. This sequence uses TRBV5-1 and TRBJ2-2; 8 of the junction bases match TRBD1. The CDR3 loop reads CASSFSGGGGELFF. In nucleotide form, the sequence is TGCGCCAGCAGCTTCTCAGGGGGCGGCGGGGAGCTGTTTTTT.